The clone carrying this T cell receptor beta chain was seen ten or more times. Its antigen is unknown. Germline CDR1 and CDR2: MNHEY and SVGEGT. The CDR3 loop spans 15 amino acids. V was clipped by 6 bases and J by 0 bases; unmatched bases: 2. This specimen comes from a study of human T cells and chemical hapten exposure. Study-wide results and limits: Versus controls, significantly more large CDR3 similarity clusters arose from expanded TCRs. The study found that DPC sensitization did not change TCRs above 1 in 1000 frequency. Donors were affected by alopecia, so their immune reaction might vary from that of healthy individuals.

In the library, unique molecular identifiers were attached to individual cDNA molecules. TCRdb analysed the RACE reads with MiXCR anew, one entry per CDR3 protein. The sample includes over 100,000 distinct CDR3 sequences, roughly a tenth of them seen just once. Sample time point: patch test 2, 6 weeks after DPC sensitization. The sample's treatment: therapeutic diphenylcyclopropenone sensitization with weekly scalp DPC. Sample: whole blood, taken in connection with sensitization to the hapten diphenylcyclopropenone (DPC). The receptor comes from a woman in her thirties or forties with alopecia areata. Some clones in this sample may be carry-over from other donors' samples. The rearrangement joins TRBV6-2 or TRBV6-3 to TRBJ2-2; TRBD1 aligns across 9 bases. CDR3 nucleotides: TGTGCCAGCAGAAGGACAGGGGCGAACACCGGGGAGCTGTTTTTT. It codes for CASRRTGANTGELFF.